Each of the 18 T cell receptor beta chains below was sequenced from the same sample in a study of cytomegalovirus exposure and HLA in healthy donors. PCR was performed using 60 Vbeta and 13 Jbeta primers. Assay: immunoSEQ multiplex PCR; the TCRdb copy retains only in-frame clones and omits some. The data contain some 90,000 clones, approximately 78% of them singletons. Sequencing input: PBMCs. The receptors were gathered from a man aged 40-55 years in good health and CMV-seronegative.

The J gene is TRBJ1-4, the V gene TRBV4-1, with 10 bases fitting TRBD1. V shed 5 bases and J 8 bases; nucleotides not matched to a gene: 8. CDR1 and CDR2 from the germline V gene are MGHRA and YSYEKL. This CDR3 contains 15 residues. The CDR3 loop reads CASSFTGTGVEKLFF. CDR3 in DNA: TGCGCCAGCAGCTTCACCGGGACAGGGGTGGAAAAACTGTTTTTT.

A few counts support this clone. The chain has TRBV4-1 and TRBJ1-1; TRBD1 matches 7 bases. V lost 4 bases and J lost 3; bases outside the gene matches: 2. The CDR3 runs to 13 residues. The germline V gene has CDR1 MGHRA and CDR2 YSYEKL. CDR3 loop: CASSRQGDTEAFF. In DNA form, the CDR3 reads TGCGCCAGCAGCCGACAGGGAGACACTGAAGCTTTCTTT.

V gene TRBV14 combines with J gene TRBJ2-7; D ambiguous. The germline V gene encodes CDR1 SGHDN and CDR2 FVKESK. CDR3 size: 13 residues. The V end lost 4 bases, the J end lost 4 bases, and 11 bases lay between the germline ends. CDR3 region: CASSLSAEYEQYF. CDR3 in DNA: TGTGCCAGCAGCCTTTCCGCGGAGTACGAGCAGTACTTC.

This clone came up a few times. The J gene is TRBJ1-2, the V gene TRBV4-1; a possible D gene is TRBD1 (6 bases). V gave up 0 bases and J gave up 0 bases, with 11 bases separating them. This CDR3 has 16 residues. CDR1 is MGHRA, CDR2 YSYEKL, per germline. The CDR3 DNA reads as TGCGCCAGCAGCCAAGATTTACAGGGACCTAACTATGGCTACACCTTC. Residues: CASSQDLQGPNYGYTF.

The chain combines TRBV5-1 with TRBJ2-4, with D possibly TRBD1 on 5 matching bases. Trimming cost V 0 bases and J 0 bases, with 13 bases left between them. This CDR3 is 17 amino acids long. CDR1 SGHRS and CDR2 YFSETQ come from the germline V gene. CDR3 protein: CASSLEGLERAKNIQYF. The DNA for the CDR3 is TGCGCCAGCAGCTTGGAGGGGCTAGAGCGAGCCAAAAACATTCAGTACTTC.

The V and J genes are TRBV5-1 and TRBJ2-1, with D possibly matching TRBD1 (5 bases). The CDR3 loop spans 15 amino acids. Germline V gives CDR1 SGHRS, CDR2 YFSETQ. Deletions cut 0 bases from V and 2 bases from J, with 9 bases between. For the CDR3, the DNA is TGCGCCAGCAGCTTGGTTTCAGGGACCTACAATGAGCAGTTCTTC. It encodes CASSLVSGTYNEQFF.

The V gene is TRBV11-3, the J gene TRBJ2-3, with TRBD2 identical over 8 bases. Germline values: CDR1 SGHNT, CDR2 YENEEA. After removal of 1 base from V and 4 bases from J, the junction contained 1 base not matched to a gene. The CDR3 runs to 14 residues. The CDR3 DNA reads TGTGCCAGCAGCTTAGGCGGGGGGTCAGATACGCAGTATTTT. It yields the protein CASSLGGGSDTQYF. The full variable domain, with the rest looked up from reference TRBV11-3 and TRBJ2-3, is EAGVVQSPRYKIIEKKQPVAFWCNPISGHNTLYWYLQNLGQGPELLIRYENEEAVDDSQLPKDRFSAERLKGVDSTLKIQPAELGDSAVYLCASSLGGGSDTQYFGPGTRLTVL.

The count of this clone is one. The chain is built from TRBV2 and TRBJ1-1; perhaps TRBD1 as D (5 bases). V was shortened by 5 bases and J by 0 bases, with 13 bases between the two germline ends. Germline CDR1 and CDR2: SNHLY and FYNNEI. The CDR3 has 15 residues. The chain's CDR3 is CASSSRRGVNTEAFF. The CDR3 DNA is TGTGCCAGCAGTTCTAGGCGGGGGGTGAACACTGAAGCTTTCTTT.

V gene TRBV19 combines with J gene TRBJ2-7; D is perhaps TRBD1 (6 bases). CDR1 is LNHDA, CDR2 SQIVND, per germline (reference sequence). The CDR3 loop spans 14 amino acids. Trimming cost V 1 base and J 5 bases, with 12 bases left between them. The CDR3 DNA reads as TGTGCCAGTAGTATAGGAGTCCAGGGGAACGAGCAGTACTTC. Its translation: CASSIGVQGNEQYF.

V is TRBV6-1 and J is TRBJ1-4; no definite D call. CDR3 length: 13 residues. V was clipped by 6 bases and J by 4 bases, with 9 bases between them. Germline values: CDR1 MNHNS, CDR2 SASEGT. CDR3 DNA sequence: TGTGCCAGCAGGGAGGGAGTTAATGAAAAACTGTTTTTT. Translated, it gives CASREGVNEKLFF.

V and J are TRBV7-2 and TRBJ1-5; D perhaps matches TRBD1 (6 bases). This CDR3 region has 13 residues. Germline assignment: CDR1 SGHTA and CDR2 FQGNSA. V lost 5 bases and J 4 bases, leaving 9 bases between the germline ends. The CDR3 reads CASSTQGNQPQHF. In nucleotides, the CDR3 is TGTGCCAGCAGCACGCAGGGGAATCAGCCCCAGCATTTT.

This rearrangement joins TRBV5-1 to TRBJ2-2; no reliable D call. CDR3 length: 15 residues. The ends were cut back, 0 bases at V and 0 bases at J, with 6 bases in the middle. The germline gives CDR1 SGHRS, CDR2 YFSETQ. The CDR3 nucleotides are TGCGCCAGCAGCTTGGTCGGTTCGAACACCGGGGAGCTGTTTTTT. It encodes CASSLVGSNTGELFF.

The chain carries TRBV5-6 and TRBJ1-6, with TRBD1 as a possible D gene (6 bases). Germline CDR1 SGHDT, CDR2 YYEEEE. Trimming pared 3 bases from V and 7 bases from J, leaving 11 bases between. The CDR3 sequence is 14 residues long. The CDR3 spells CASSSGTRNSPLHF. The DNA of the CDR3 is TGTGCCAGCAGCTCCGGGACAAGAAATTCACCCCTCCACTTT. Drawing the rest from reference TRBV5-6 and TRBJ1-6, the complete variable domain is DAGVTQSPTHLIKTRGQQVTLRCSPKSGHDTVSWYQQALGQGPQFIFQYYEEEERQRGNFPDRFSGHQFPNYSSELNVNALLLGDSALYLCASSSGTRNSPLHFGNGTRLTVT.

This rearrangement joins TRBV30 to TRBJ1-2; maybe TRBD1 (5 bases). Trimming shortened V by 0 bases and J by 2 bases, and 10 bases separated the two germline ends. CDR3 length: 14 amino acids. From germline, CDR1 is GTSNPN and CDR2 SVGIG (reference sequence). In nucleotides, the CDR3 is TGTGCCTGGAGTGTTGGACAAGCGAACTATGGCTACACCTTC. Translating gives CAWSVGQANYGYTF.

The chain carries TRBV15 and TRBJ2-7; 9 nucleotides match TRBD1. This CDR3 spans 14 amino acids. Unmatched junction bases numbered 5, after V lost 3 bases and J lost 5 bases. The germline CDR1 and CDR2 sequences are LNHNV and YYDKDF (reference sequence). CDR3 DNA: TGTGCCACCAGCAGCGGGGACAGGGTGGACGAGCAGTACTTC. Translating gives CATSSGDRVDEQYF.

The rearrangement joins TRBV29-1 to TRBJ2-1; 12 bases are a match to TRBD2. The germline V gene has CDR1 SQVTM and CDR2 ANQGSEA. The CDR3 is made up of 16 amino acids. The V gene end was trimmed by 2 bases and the J gene end by 3 bases; junction bases not matched to a gene: 5. The CDR3 DNA follows: TGCAGCGTTGAATACTTACTAGCGGGGGGCTACAATGAGCAGTTCTTC. This gives the protein CSVEYLLAGGYNEQFF.

The rearrangement uses TRBV11-2 and TRBJ1-2; 9 bases match TRBD1. V dropped 5 bases and J dropped 2; count of bases not matched to a gene: 3. There are 14 residues in the CDR3. Germline CDR1 SGHAT, CDR2 FQNNGV. In nucleotides, the CDR3 is TGTGCCAGCAGCACAGGACAGGGGAACTATGGCTACACCTTC. This translates into CASSTGQGNYGYTF.

The chain is built from TRBV28 and TRBJ1-1; no firm D call. The CDR3 has 13 residues. The germline V and J ends were trimmed by 7 bases and 4 bases, with 13 bases remaining between them. Per germline, CDR1 MDHEN and CDR2 SYDVKM. CDR3 in amino acids: CASTTPSGTEAFF. As DNA, the CDR3 is TGTGCCAGCACCACTCCGTCGGGCACTGAAGCTTTCTTT.